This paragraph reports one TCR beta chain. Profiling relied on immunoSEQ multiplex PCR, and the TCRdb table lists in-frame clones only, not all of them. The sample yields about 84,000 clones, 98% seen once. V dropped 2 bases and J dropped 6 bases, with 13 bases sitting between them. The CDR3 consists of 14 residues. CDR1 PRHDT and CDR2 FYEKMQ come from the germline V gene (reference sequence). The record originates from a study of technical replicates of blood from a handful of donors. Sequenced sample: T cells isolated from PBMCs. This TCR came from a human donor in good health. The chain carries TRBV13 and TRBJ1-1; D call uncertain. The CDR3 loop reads CASSLSLYTAEAFF. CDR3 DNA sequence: TGTGCCAGCAGCTTATCATTATATACAGCTGAAGCTTTCTTT. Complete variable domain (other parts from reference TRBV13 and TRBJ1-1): AAGVIQSPRHLIKEKRETATLKCYPIPRHDTVYWYQQGPGQDPQFLISFYEKMQSDKGSIPDRFSAQQFSDYHSELNMSSLELGDSALYFCASSLSLYTAEAFFGQGTRLTVV.